This is a list of T cell receptor beta chains from one sample in a study of shared clonotypes between healthy human individuals. Measured with immunoSEQ multiplex PCR; TCRdb has only the in-frame clones, and not every one. The table shows 2 million to 2.5 million clones, with approximately 94% occurring only once. The source material was naive CD8+ T cells from PBMCs. Receptors were obtained from a man aged 18 to 30 in good health. Some clones in this sample may be carry-over from other donors' samples. CDR3s include the opening cysteine and the closing phenylalanine or tryptophan. The D gene is left open where the match is weak. Clone sizes are given selectively: once, few, many, or a class where the clone is expanded.

v_call	d_call	clone_size	j_call	cdr3_nt	cdr3_aa
TRBV7-9	TRBD1	.	TRBJ2-7	TGTGCCAGCAGTTCCGGGACAGCTCCCTACGAGCAGTACTTC	CASSSGTAPYEQYF
TRBV29-1	TRBD2	.	TRBJ2-7	TGCAGCGTTGAAGTTCGGGACTATATCTACGAGCAGTACTTC	CSVEVRDYIYEQYF
TRBV27	.	.	TRBJ2-1	TGTGCCAGCAGTTTATCGATCGGGGCAGGTGAGCAGTTCTTC	CASSLSIGAGEQFF
TRBV9	.	.	TRBJ2-1	TGTGCCAGCAGCGCCAGGTCTTTGGGCTACAATGAGCAGTTCTTC	CASSARSLGYNEQFF
TRBV7-8	.	.	TRBJ1-1	TGTGCCAGCAGCTTAGCGCGGGGGACTGAAGCTTTCTTT	CASSLARGTEAFF
TRBV4-2	.	.	TRBJ2-6	TGTGCCAGCAGCCAAGAGACCGGATACTCAGGGGACTCTGGGGCCAACGTCCTGACTTTC	CASSQETGYSGDSGANVLTF
TRBV11-2	.	.	TRBJ2-7	TGTGCCAGCAGCTTAAAGGTGGGGTTCAGCGAGCAGTACTTC	CASSLKVGFSEQYF
TRBV19	.	.	TRBJ1-5	TGTGCCAGTAGTACAACCGGGGGTGAGAGCAATCAGCCCCAGCATTTT	CASSTTGGESNQPQHF
TRBV11-2	TRBD2	once	TRBJ2-4	TGTGCCAGCAGATCCAGCGGACTAGCGGGAGAGGCCAAAAACATTCAGTACTTC	CASRSSGLAGEAKNIQYF
TRBV6-1	.	.	TRBJ1-1	TGTGCCGTTCGGGGACGAATGAACACTGAAGCTTTCTTT	CAVRGRMNTEAFF
TRBV7-9	.	.	TRBJ2-1	TGTGCCAGCAGCATGCCAGGGTACGAAAATGAGCAGTTCTTC	CASSMPGYENEQFF
TRBV2	TRBD2	.	TRBJ2-7	TGTGCCAGCAGTGGGCGAACTAGCGGACGATACGAGCAGTACTTC	CASSGRTSGRYEQYF
TRBV19	TRBD2	few	TRBJ2-7	TGTGCCAGTAGTATGGGGACTAGCGCATACGAGCAGTACTTC	CASSMGTSAYEQYF
TRBV27	TRBD1	.	TRBJ2-3	TGTGCCAGCAATATCTACAGGGGGGCCTCAGATACGCAGTATTTT	CASNIYRGASDTQYF
TRBV28	.	.	TRBJ1-1	TGTGCCAGCACCCCCCGTGGGGGGGCTGGCACTGAAGCTTTCTTT	CASTPRGGAGTEAFF
TRBV29-1	TRBD2	.	TRBJ2-2	TGCAGCGTTGGTGGCGGGAGGGTTTTTACCGGGGAGCTGTTTTTT	CSVGGGRVFTGELFF